A single sample is the source of the 6 T cell receptor beta chains below, sequenced in a study of OX40 agonist ivuxolimab in advanced cancers. Clones were sequenced by immunoSEQ multiplex PCR, and TCRdb holds only the in-frame ones, with some missing. The data contain under 85,000 clones, more than 75% of them seen just once; the ten biggest clones take up 0.24%. The sequencing used CD4+ or CD8+ T cells sorted from blood, collected in a trial of the OX40 agonist ivuxolimab. These receptors came from an adult with an advanced solid tumor such as melanoma, head and neck, liver or kidney cancer.

As regards this clone: At one of its ends the junction is not consistent with the germline gene, which may arise from a read error. Different DNA sequences within this sample yield the same CDR3. This chain links TRBV27 with TRBJ2-5, with 16 bases aligning to TRBD2. The length of the CDR3 is 17 residues. CDR1 and CDR2 (germline): MNHEY, SMNVEV (reference sequence). DNA for the CDR3: TGTGCCAGCAGTTCCTACGCCGGGACTAGCGGGAGGGAGACCCAATACTTC. This sequence encodes CASSSYAGTSGRETQYF.

V is TRBV27 and J is TRBJ1-4; 9 nucleotides align to TRBD1. The ends lost 4 bases at V and 3 bases at J; junction bases unmatched: 3. The CDR3 covers 15 residues. CDR1 and CDR2 (germline): MNHEY, SMNVEV (reference sequence). The CDR3 DNA reads TGTGCCAGCAGTTACACAGGGGGCCCTAATGAAAAACTGTTTTTT. This gives the protein CASSYTGGPNEKLFF.

V is TRBV4-3 and J is TRBJ2-2, with a weak D call TRBD1 (5 bases). Trimming stripped 0 bases from V and 4 bases from J, with 12 bases between. The CDR3 loop spans 16 amino acids. Germline V gives CDR1 LGHNA, CDR2 YSLEER. CDR3 residues: CASSQEVRVSTGELFF. The DNA of the CDR3 is TGCGCCAGCAGCCAAGAAGTCAGGGTGAGCACCGGGGAGCTGTTTTTT.

This chain connects TRBV5-8 to TRBJ1-4; no clear D. V lost 0 bases to trimming and J lost 4 bases, with 16 bases between them. Germline-derived CDR1 and CDR2 are SGHTS and YDEGEE. There are 17 residues in the CDR3. The CDR3 DNA sequence: TGTGCCAGCAGCTTGGAAGTCGGCTGGACGGGTAATGAAAAACTGTTTTTT. Translated, it gives CASSLEVGWTGNEKLFF.

The V and J genes are TRBV2 and TRBJ1-2; 10 nucleotides align to TRBD1. CDR1 is SNHLY and CDR2 is FYNNEI in the germline V gene. CDR3 length equals 15 residues. Trimming took 6 bases from V and 1 from J; bases not matched to a gene: 5. The CDR3 DNA is TGTGCCAGCAGGGACAGGGGGGACGTTAACTATGGCTACACCTTC. Protein product: CASRDRGDVNYGYTF. Variable domain in full (rest from reference TRBV2 and TRBJ1-2): EPEVTQTPSHQVTQMGQEVILRCVPISNHLYFYWYRQILGQKVEFLVSFYNNEISEKSEIFDDQFSVERPDGSNFTLKIRSTKLEDSAMYFCASRDRGDVNYGYTFGSGTRLTVV.

The J gene is TRBJ2-7, the V gene TRBV6-5, with D hard to call. V lost 2 bases and J lost 0, with 8 bases in between. This CDR3 comprises 14 residues. CDR1 and CDR2 from the germline V gene are MNHEY and SVGAGI. The CDR3 protein is CASSYVRNSYEQYF. The CDR3 DNA sequence: TGTGCCAGCAGTTACGTACGGAACTCCTACGAGCAGTACTTC.